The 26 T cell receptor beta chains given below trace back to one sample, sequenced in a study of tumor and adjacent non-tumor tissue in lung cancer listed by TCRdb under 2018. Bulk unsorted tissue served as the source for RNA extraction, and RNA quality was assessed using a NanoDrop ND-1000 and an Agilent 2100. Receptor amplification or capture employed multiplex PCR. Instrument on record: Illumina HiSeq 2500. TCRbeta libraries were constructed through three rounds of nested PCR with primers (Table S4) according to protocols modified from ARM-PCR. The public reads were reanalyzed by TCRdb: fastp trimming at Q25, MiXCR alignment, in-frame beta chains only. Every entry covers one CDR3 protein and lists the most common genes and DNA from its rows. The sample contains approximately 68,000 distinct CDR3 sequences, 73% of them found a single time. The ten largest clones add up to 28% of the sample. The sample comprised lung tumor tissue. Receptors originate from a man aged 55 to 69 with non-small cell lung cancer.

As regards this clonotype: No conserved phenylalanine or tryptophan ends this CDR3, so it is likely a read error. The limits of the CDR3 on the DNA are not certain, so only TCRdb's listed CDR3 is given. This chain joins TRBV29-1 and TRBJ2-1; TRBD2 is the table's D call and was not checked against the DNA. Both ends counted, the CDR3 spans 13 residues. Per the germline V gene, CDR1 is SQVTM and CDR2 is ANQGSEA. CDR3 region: CSVAEGLSNEQFS.

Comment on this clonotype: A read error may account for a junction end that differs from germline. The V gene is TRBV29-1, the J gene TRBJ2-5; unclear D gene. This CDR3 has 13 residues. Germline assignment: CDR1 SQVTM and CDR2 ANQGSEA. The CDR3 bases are TGCGGCGTTGAAACTGGTGTACAAAAGACCCAGTACTTC. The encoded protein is CGVETGVQKTQYF.

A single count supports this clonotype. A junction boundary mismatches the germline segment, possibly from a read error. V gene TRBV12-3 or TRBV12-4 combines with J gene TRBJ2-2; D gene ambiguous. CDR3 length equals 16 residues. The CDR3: CASSIYPATNTRELFF. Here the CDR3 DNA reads TGTGCCAGCAGTATCTACCCGGCCACGAACACCCGGGAGCTGTTTTTT.

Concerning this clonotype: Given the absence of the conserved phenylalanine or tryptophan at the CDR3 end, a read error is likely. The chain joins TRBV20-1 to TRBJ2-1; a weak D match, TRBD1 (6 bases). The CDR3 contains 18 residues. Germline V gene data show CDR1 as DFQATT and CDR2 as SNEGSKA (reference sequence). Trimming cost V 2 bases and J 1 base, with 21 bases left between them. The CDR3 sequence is CSARNGLRGVGSYNEQFL. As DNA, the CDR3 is TGCAGTGCTAGAAACGGGCTCAGGGGAGTCGGATCCTACAATGAGCAGTTCTTG.

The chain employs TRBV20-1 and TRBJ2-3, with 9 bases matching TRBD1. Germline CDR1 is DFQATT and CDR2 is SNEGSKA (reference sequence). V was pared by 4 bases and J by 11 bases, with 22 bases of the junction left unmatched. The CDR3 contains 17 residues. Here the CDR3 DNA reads TGCAGTGCTACCCAAACGGACAGGGGAATCTGGGGATATAAGCAGTATTTT. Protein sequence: CSATQTDRGIWGYKQYF.

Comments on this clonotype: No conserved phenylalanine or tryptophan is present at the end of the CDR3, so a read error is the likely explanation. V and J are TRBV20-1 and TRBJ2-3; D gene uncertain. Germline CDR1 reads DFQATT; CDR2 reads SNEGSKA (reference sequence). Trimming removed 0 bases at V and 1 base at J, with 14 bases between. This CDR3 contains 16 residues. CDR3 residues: CSARDPVTGGTDTQYL. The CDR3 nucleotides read TGCAGTGCTAGAGATCCAGTTACGGGTGGCACAGATACGCAGTATTTG.

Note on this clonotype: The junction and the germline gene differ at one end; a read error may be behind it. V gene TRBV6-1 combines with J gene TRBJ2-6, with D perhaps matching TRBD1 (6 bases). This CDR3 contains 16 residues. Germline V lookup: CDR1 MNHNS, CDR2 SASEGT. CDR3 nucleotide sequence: TGTGTCAGCAACCCAGAGGGGGTGACTGGGGCCAACGTCCTGACTTTC. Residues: CVSNPEGVTGANVLTF.

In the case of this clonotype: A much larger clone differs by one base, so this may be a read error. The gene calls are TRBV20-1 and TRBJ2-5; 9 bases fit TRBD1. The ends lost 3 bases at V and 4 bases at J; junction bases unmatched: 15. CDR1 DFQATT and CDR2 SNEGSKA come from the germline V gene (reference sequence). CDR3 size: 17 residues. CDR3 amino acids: CSARYFGQGTDGETQYF. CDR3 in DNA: TGCAGTGCTAGGTACTTTGGACAGGGGACAGACGGAGAGACCCAGTACTTC.

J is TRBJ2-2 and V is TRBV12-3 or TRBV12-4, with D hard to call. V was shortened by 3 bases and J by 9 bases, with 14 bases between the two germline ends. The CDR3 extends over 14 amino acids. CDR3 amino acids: CASSFGWRSRELFF. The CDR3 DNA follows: TGTGCCAGCAGTTTCGGATGGCGGTCCAGGGAGCTGTTTTTT.

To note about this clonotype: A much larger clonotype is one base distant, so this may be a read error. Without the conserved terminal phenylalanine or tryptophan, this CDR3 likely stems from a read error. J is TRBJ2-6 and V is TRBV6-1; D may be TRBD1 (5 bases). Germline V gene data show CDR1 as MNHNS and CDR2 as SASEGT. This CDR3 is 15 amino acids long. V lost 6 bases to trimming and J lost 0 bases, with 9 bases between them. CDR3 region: CASRDRASGANVLTL. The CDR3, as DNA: TGTGCCAGCAGAGACAGAGCCTCTGGGGCCAACGTCCTGACTCTC.

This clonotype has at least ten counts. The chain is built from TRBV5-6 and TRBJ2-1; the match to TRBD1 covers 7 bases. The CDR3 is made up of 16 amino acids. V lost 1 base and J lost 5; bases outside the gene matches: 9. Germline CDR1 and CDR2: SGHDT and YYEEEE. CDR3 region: CASSLSADRLHNEQFF. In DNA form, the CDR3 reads TGTGCCAGCAGCTTGTCGGCGGACAGGTTGCACAATGAGCAGTTCTTC.

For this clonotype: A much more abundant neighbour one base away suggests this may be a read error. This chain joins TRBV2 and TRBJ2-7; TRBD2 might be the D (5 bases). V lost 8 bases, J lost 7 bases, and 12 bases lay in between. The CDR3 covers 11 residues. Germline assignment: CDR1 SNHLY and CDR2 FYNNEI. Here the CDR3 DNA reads TGTGCCAGCGGGAGAACCAGGGAGCAGTACTTC. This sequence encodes CASGRTREQYF.

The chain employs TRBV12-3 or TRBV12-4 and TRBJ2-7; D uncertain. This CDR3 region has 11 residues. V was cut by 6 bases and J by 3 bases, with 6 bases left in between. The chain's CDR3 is CASRGIYEQYF. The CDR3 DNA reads TGTGCCAGCAGGGGTATCTACGAGCAGTACTTC.

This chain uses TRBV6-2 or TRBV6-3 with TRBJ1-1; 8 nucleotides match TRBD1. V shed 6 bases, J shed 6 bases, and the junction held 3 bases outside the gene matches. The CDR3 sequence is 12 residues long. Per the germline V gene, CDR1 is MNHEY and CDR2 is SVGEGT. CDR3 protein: CASRMTGAEAFF. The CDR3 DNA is TGTGCCAGCAGAATGACAGGGGCTGAAGCTTTCTTT.

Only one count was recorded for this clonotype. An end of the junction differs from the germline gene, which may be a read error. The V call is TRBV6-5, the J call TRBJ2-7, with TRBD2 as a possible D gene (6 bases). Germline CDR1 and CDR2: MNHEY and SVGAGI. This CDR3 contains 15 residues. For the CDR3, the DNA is TGTGCCAGCAGTTACTCGAAACGGGAGACGGCGGAGCAATACTTC. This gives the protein CASSYSKRETAEQYF.

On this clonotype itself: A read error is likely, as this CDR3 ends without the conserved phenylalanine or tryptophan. The CDR3, as DNA: TGTGCCTCAGAGGGCTGTGTGGGCCGGTGGGTTCGCGAGCAGTACTTA. Its translation is CASEGCVGRWVREQYL. The gene calls are TRBV10-3 and TRBJ2-7, with D tentatively TRBD2 (5 bases). The CDR3 has 16 amino acids. The ends were cut back, 11 bases at V and 6 bases at J, with 29 bases in the middle. Germline loops: CDR1 ENHRY, CDR2 SYGVKD.

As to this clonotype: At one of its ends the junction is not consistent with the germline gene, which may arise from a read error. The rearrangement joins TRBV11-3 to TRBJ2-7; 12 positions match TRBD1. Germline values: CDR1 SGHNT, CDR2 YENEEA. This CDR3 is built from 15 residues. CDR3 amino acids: CANSPLGQGAQEQYF. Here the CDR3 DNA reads TGTGCCAACAGCCCCCTGGGACAGGGGGCTCAGGAGCAGTACTTC.

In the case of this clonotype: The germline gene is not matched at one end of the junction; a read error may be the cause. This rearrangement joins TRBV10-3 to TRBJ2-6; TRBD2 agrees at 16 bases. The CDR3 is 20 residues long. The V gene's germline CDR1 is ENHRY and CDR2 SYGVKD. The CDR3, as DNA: TGTGCCATCAGTGAGCATGGGACTAGCGGGAGGGATTCTGGGTCCAACGACCTGACTTTC. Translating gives CAISEHGTSGRDSGSNDLTF.

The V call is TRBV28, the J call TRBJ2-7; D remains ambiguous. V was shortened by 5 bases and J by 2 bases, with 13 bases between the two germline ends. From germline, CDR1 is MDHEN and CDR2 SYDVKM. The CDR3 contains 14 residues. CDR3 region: CASSIQTRPYEQYF. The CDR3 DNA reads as TGTGCCAGCAGTATCCAGACCCGACCCTACGAGCAGTACTTC.

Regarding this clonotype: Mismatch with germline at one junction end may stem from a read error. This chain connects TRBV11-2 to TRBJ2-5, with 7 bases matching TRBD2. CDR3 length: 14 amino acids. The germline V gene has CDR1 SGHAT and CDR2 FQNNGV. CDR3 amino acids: CASSTTGGTETQYF. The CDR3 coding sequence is TGTGCCAGCAGCACCACCGGGGGGACCGAGACCCAGTATTTC.

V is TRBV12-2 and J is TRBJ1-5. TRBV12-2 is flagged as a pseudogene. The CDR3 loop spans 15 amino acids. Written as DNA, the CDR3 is TGTGTAGGTCGCTTAGCCCGTTTTGGCAATCAGCCCCAGCATTTT. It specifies CVGRLARFGNQPQHF.

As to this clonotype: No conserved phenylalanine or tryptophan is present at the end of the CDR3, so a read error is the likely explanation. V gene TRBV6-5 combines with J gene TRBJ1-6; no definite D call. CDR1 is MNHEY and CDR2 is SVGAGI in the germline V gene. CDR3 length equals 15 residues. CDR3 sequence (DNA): TGTGCCAGCAATTACGGGAGTCTTGCTAATTCACCCCTCCACTAT. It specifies CASNYGSLANSPLHY.

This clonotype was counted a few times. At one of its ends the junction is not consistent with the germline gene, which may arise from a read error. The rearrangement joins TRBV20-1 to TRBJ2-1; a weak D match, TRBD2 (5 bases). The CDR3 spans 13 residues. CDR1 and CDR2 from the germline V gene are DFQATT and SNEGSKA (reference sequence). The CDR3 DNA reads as TGCAGTGCTAAGCCTAGCTCCTACAATGAGCAGTTGTTC. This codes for CSAKPSSYNEQLF.

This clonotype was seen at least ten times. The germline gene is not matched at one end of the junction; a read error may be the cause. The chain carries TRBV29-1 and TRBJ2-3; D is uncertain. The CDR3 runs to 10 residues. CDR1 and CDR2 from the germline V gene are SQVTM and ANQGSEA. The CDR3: CSGGGDKQYF. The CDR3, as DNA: TGCAGCGGTGGTGGCGATAAGCAGTATTTT.

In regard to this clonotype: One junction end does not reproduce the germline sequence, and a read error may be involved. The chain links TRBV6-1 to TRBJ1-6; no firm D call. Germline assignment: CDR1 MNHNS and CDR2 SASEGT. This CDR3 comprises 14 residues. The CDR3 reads CASTTWGFNSLLHF. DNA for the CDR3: TGTGCCAGCACTACATGGGGTTTTAATTCACTCCTCCACTTT.

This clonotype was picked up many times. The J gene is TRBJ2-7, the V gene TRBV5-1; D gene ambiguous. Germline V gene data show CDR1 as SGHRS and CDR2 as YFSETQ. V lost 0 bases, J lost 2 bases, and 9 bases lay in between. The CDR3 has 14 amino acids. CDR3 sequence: CASSLGPPAYEQYF. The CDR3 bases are TGCGCCAGCAGCTTGGGGCCCCCGGCCTACGAGCAGTACTTC.